These 25 T cell receptor beta chains came from one sample sequenced in a study of low-dose radiotherapy and immunotherapy resistance in tumors. Noted time point: before trial treatment. Amplification, which lasted about 20 PCR cycles, used a constant-region primer and V-primer adapter to amplify TCRs. Each CDR3 protein is one row after TCRdb ran MiXCR on the reads. This table holds fewer than 60,000 distinct CDR3 sequences, 12% found once. The input for sequencing was PBMCs, taken before treatment. Source of these receptors: a female donor with ovarian cancer.

This clonotype was counted ten times or more. The rearrangement uses TRBV30 and TRBJ2-7; 7 nucleotides align to TRBD1. V was clipped by 5 bases and J by 1 base; unmatched bases: 2. CDR3 size: 12 residues. Germline loops: CDR1 GTSNPN, CDR2 SVGIG (reference sequence). CDR3 sequence: CAWGDSSYEQYF. The DNA of the CDR3 is TGTGCCTGGGGGGACAGTTCCTACGAGCAGTACTTC.

This clonotype was recorded many times. The rearrangement joins TRBV6-5 to TRBJ2-7; 7 bases agree with TRBD1. V trimming: 6 bases; J trimming: 2 bases; junction bases outside the gene matches: 4. CDR1 MNHEY and CDR2 SVGAGI come from the germline V gene. This CDR3 spans 13 amino acids. CDR3 loop: CASSHGQAYEQYF. The DNA of the CDR3 is TGTGCCAGCAGCCACGGACAGGCCTACGAGCAGTACTTC.

This clonotype was observed at least ten times. V and J are TRBV7-9 and TRBJ2-1, with TRBD2 matching over 8 bases. This CDR3 contains 14 residues. The junction had 5 bases not matched to a gene; V was cut back by 3 bases and J by 7 bases. The V gene's germline CDR1 is SEHNR and CDR2 FQNEAQ (reference sequence). The chain's CDR3 is CASSLGLVGNEQFF. The CDR3 nucleotides read TGTGCCAGCAGCTTGGGACTAGTGGGTAATGAGCAGTTCTTC.

This clonotype was found many times. The V and J genes are TRBV3-1 and TRBJ1-1; D not certain. Germline CDR1 is LGHDT and CDR2 is YNNKEL (reference sequence). The CDR3 is 13 amino acids. The ends were cut back, 1 base at V and 4 bases at J, with 7 bases in the middle. CDR3: CASSQVFSTEAFF. The CDR3 DNA sequence: TGTGCCAGCAGCCAAGTGTTCTCCACTGAAGCTTTCTTT.

This clonotype was picked up many times. CDR3 nucleotides: TGTGCCAGCTCAGCGGCGACCGGGGAGCTGTTTTTT. It translates to CASSAATGELFF. The V and J genes are TRBV18 and TRBJ2-2; D gene ambiguous. The V gene's germline CDR1 is KGHSH and CDR2 LQKENI. V was cut by 5 bases and J by 5 bases, with 6 bases left in between. The CDR3 sequence is 12 residues long.

This clonotype was observed at least ten times. This chain links TRBV15 with TRBJ1-1; D not resolved. Deletions cut 0 bases from V and 1 base from J, with 9 bases between. The CDR3 contains 15 residues. Germline V gene data show CDR1 as LNHNV and CDR2 as YYDKDF (reference sequence). The CDR3 DNA follows: TGTGCCACCAGCAGAGATCGGACCGGGAACACTGAAGCTTTCTTT. Amino acids: CATSRDRTGNTEAFF. Full variable domain (missing parts from reference TRBV15 and TRBJ1-1): DAMVIQNPRYQVTQFGKPVTLSCSQTLNHNVMYWYQQKSSQAPKLLFHYYDKDFNNEADTPDNFQSRRPNTSFCFLDIRSPGLGDTAMYLCATSRDRTGNTEAFFGQGTRLTVV.

This clonotype has ten or more counts. The V call is TRBV29-1, the J call TRBJ2-7; either TRBD1 or TRBD2 may supply D (5 bases each). Trimming stripped 0 bases from V and 6 bases from J, with 18 bases between. The CDR3 has 15 residues. Looked up from germline, CDR1 is SQVTM and CDR2 is ANQGSEA. CDR3 amino acids: CSVEEIVGPGSEQYF. The CDR3 DNA follows: TGCAGCGTTGAAGAGATCGTGGGACCGGGATCCGAGCAGTACTTC.

This clonotype has a count of ten or more. The chain uses TRBV7-3 and TRBJ1-1; weak D call: TRBD1 (5 bases). This CDR3 is 13 amino acids long. Germline V gene sequence: CDR1 SGHTA, CDR2 FQGTGA. V lost 4 bases to trimming and J lost 5 bases, with 11 bases between them. Here the CDR3 reads CASSSGPWTEAFF. The CDR3 DNA reads as TGTGCCAGCAGCTCGGGACCGTGGACTGAAGCTTTCTTT. Using reference TRBV7-3 and TRBJ1-1 for the parts outside the CDR3, the full variable domain is GAGVSQTPSNKVTEKGKYVELRCDPISGHTALYWYRQSLGQGPEFLIYFQGTGAADDSGLPNDRFFAVRPEGSVSTLKIQRTERGDSAVYLCASSSGPWTEAFFGQGTRLTVV.

This clonotype was counted ten times or more. V and J are TRBV5-1 and TRBJ2-7, with 10 bases matching TRBD2. Germline CDR1 and CDR2: SGHRS and YFSETQ. The ends lost 5 bases at V and 2 bases at J; junction bases unmatched: 4. The CDR3 has 14 residues. The CDR3 bases are TGCGCCAGCAGAACTAGCGGGACAACCTACGAGCAGTACTTC. Its translation is CASRTSGTTYEQYF.

This clonotype has at least ten counts. The genes are TRBV19 and TRBJ1-1, with D unresolved. CDR3 length: 15 amino acids. Per the germline V gene, CDR1 is LNHDA and CDR2 is SQIVND (reference sequence). The V and J ends lost 4 bases and 0 bases respectively, with 12 bases between them. The DNA for the CDR3 is TGTGCCAGTAGTACATCGTCCACCCTGAACACTGAAGCTTTCTTT. Its protein is CASSTSSTLNTEAFF.

This clonotype was seen repeatedly, ten times or more. The CDR3 is CSVGTRTSSEAFF. For the CDR3, the DNA is TGCAGCGTTGGTACTCGAACGTCTTCTGAAGCTTTCTTT. The chain carries TRBV29-1 and TRBJ1-1; no firm D call. Per the germline V gene, CDR1 is SQVTM and CDR2 is ANQGSEA. This CDR3 is built from 13 residues. The V and J ends lost 4 bases and 6 bases respectively, with 15 bases between them.

The V gene is TRBV6-5, the J gene TRBJ1-2, with TRBD1 matching over 7 bases. CDR3 length equals 14 residues. The V gene's germline CDR1 is MNHEY and CDR2 SVGAGI. Trimming removed 0 bases from V and 7 bases from J; junction bases left unmatched: 5. The CDR3 DNA sequence: TGTGCCAGCAGTTACTCGAAGGGGGCTGGTGGCTACACCTTC. Its protein is CASSYSKGAGGYTF.

This clonotype was seen ten or more times. The chain has TRBV19 and TRBJ2-3, with D perhaps TRBD1 or TRBD2 (5 bases each). Germline V gene sequence: CDR1 LNHDA, CDR2 SQIVND (reference sequence). The germline V and J ends were trimmed by 7 bases and 6 bases, with 17 bases remaining between them. The CDR3 contains 14 residues. CDR3 nucleotides: TGTGCCAGTACACCGGGACCCCCGAGGGATACGCAGTATTTT. It encodes CASTPGPPRDTQYF.

This clonotype was detected ten times or more. V gene TRBV5-6 combines with J gene TRBJ2-3, with no clear D. The CDR3 is 13 amino acids. Germline V gene sequence: CDR1 SGHDT, CDR2 YYEEEE. V gave up 1 base and J gave up 10 bases, with 13 bases separating them. DNA of the CDR3: TGTGCCAGCAGCTTGAGAGCAGACCAAGCGCAGTATTTT. It codes for CASSLRADQAQYF.

This clonotype came up many times. The chain carries TRBV6-8 and TRBJ2-5; the D call may be TRBD1 or TRBD2 (6 bases each). CDR3 length: 15 amino acids. V was trimmed by 6 bases and J by 4 bases, leaving 18 bases between them. Germline V gene lookup returns CDR1 MNHGY and CDR2 SAAAGT. The CDR3 DNA reads as TGTGCCAGCAGGCCCAGGGGACTGGGTTCAGAGACCCAGTACTTC. Protein product: CASRPRGLGSETQYF.

About this clonotype itself: At one boundary the junction diverges from the germline segment, which might be a read error. The CDR3 is CASSQGEGHAGLAGSEQYF. The CDR3 DNA follows: TGCGCTAGCAGCCAAGGAGAGGGACATGCGGGACTAGCGGGCTCCGAGCAGTACTTC. V gene TRBV4-3 combines with J gene TRBJ2-7; 12 nucleotides line up with TRBD2. This CDR3 is built from 19 residues. Per germline, CDR1 LGHNA and CDR2 YSLEER.

Ten or more counts support this clonotype. The V gene is TRBV12-5, the J gene TRBJ1-5, with unresolved D. CDR1 and CDR2 from the germline V gene are LGHNT and FRNRAP. The CDR3 has 12 residues. V was clipped by 3 bases and J by 10 bases, with 10 bases between them. Written as DNA, the CDR3 is TGTGCTAGTGGTTTTGCCCGGTCTCCCCAGCATTTT. Protein: CASGFARSPQHF. Looking up the rest from reference TRBV12-5 and TRBJ1-5 gives the full variable domain: DARVTQTPRHKVTEMGQEVTMRCQPILGHNTVFWYRQTMMQGLELLAYFRNRAPLDDSGMPKDRFSAEMPDATLATLKIQPSEPRDSAVYFCASGFARSPQHFGDGTRLSIL.

At least ten counts were recorded for this clonotype. The V and J genes are TRBV30 and TRBJ2-1, with 13 positions matching TRBD2. This CDR3 region has 17 residues. With 6 bases clipped from V and 0 bases from J, the junction kept 8 bases outside the gene matches. Per germline, CDR1 GTSNPN and CDR2 SVGIG (reference sequence). CDR3: CACGLAGVTSSYNEQFF. Here the CDR3 DNA reads TGTGCCTGCGGACTAGCGGGGGTTACGAGCTCCTACAATGAGCAGTTCTTC.

In its sample, this clonotype was seen many times. The CDR3 here is CASSYVGQGVNTEAFF. CDR3 bases: TGCGCCAGCAGCTACGTCGGACAGGGGGTAAACACTGAAGCTTTCTTT. V usage is TRBV5-1 and J usage is TRBJ1-1; 10 bases are a match to TRBD1. Unmatched junction bases numbered 7, after V lost 3 bases and J lost 2 bases. The CDR3 extends over 16 amino acids. The V gene's germline CDR1 is SGHRS and CDR2 YFSETQ. Full variable domain (outside the CDR3, taken from reference TRBV5-1 and TRBJ1-1): KAGVTQTPRYLIKTRGQQVTLSCSPISGHRSVSWYQQTPGQGLQFLFEYFSETQRNKGNFPGRFSGRQFSNSRSEMNVSTLELGDSALYLCASSYVGQGVNTEAFFGQGTRLTVV.

This clonotype was seen repeatedly, ten times or more. V usage is TRBV12-5 and J usage is TRBJ1-1; no definite D call. The CDR3 runs 13 residues. The V end lost 4 bases, the J end lost 8 bases, and 14 bases lay between the germline ends. Germline CDR1 and CDR2: LGHNT and FRNRAP. CDR3 DNA: TGTGCTAGTGGTTCCCTTGCCGCGAGAGAAGCTTTCTTT. Translating it yields CASGSLAAREAFF.

Turning to this clonotype: Since a far larger clone is one base different, this is likely a read error. CDR3 sequence (DNA): TGTGCCAGCAGCTTGGGGGAAGGGCGCCAGCATTTT. It codes for CASSLGEGRQHF. The chain is built from TRBV3-1 and TRBJ1-5; D perhaps matches TRBD1 (5 bases). The V gene's germline CDR1 is LGHDT and CDR2 YNNKEL (reference sequence). V dropped 5 bases and J dropped 12 bases, with 14 bases sitting between them. The CDR3 runs 12 residues.

This clonotype has at least ten counts. The rearrangement links TRBV10-3 to TRBJ1-5, with D perhaps TRBD1 (6 bases). CDR1 and CDR2 from the germline V gene are ENHRY and SYGVKD. The germline V and J ends were trimmed by 6 bases and 6 bases, with 12 bases remaining between them. There are 13 residues in the CDR3. The CDR3 here is CAISGGGGQPQHF. In nucleotides, the CDR3 is TGTGCCATCAGCGGGGGAGGGGGTCAGCCCCAGCATTTT.

This clonotype was detected only a few times. The CDR3 region has the DNA TGTGCCAGCAGCGTAGCGGGCGGTATATCAGATACGCAGTATTTT. Translating it yields CASSVAGGISDTQYF. This chain joins TRBV9 and TRBJ2-3; D is ambiguous. The CDR3 has 15 residues. Germline lookup yields CDR1 SGDLS and CDR2 YYNGEE. Trimming pared 0 bases from V and 4 bases from J, leaving 12 bases between. Supplemented by reference TRBV9 and TRBJ2-3, the full variable domain reads DSGVTQTPKHLITATGQRVTLRCSPRSGDLSVYWYQQSLDQGLQFLIQYYNGEERAKGNILERFSAQQFPDLHSELNLSSLELGDSALYFCASSVAGGISDTQYFGPGTRLTVL.

At least ten counts were recorded for this clonotype. The rearrangement links TRBV21-1 to TRBJ1-1; the D call in the table, TRBD1, was not verified against the DNA. TRBV21-1 is a recognized pseudogene. The CDR3 has 12 amino acids. The CDR3 DNA sequence: TGTGCCAGCAGCAAATGGGGGGCGCGCGCTTTCTTT. Protein sequence: CASSKWGARAFF.

This clonotype was seen ten or more times. The chain is built from TRBV12-3 or TRBV12-4 and TRBJ2-3, with a possible D match to TRBD1 (6 bases). The CDR3 is 14 residues long. Trimming took off 6 bases at V and 4 bases at J, with 14 bases between the two ends. The CDR3 loop is CASRRQGFSDTQYF. CDR3 in DNA: TGTGCCAGCAGACGGCAGGGGTTTTCAGATACGCAGTATTTT.